The next 24 T cell receptor beta chains were all read from a single sample in a study of neurological immune-mediated disorders. MiXCR was run by TCRdb on the 5' RACE reads, yielding one entry per CDR3 protein. Here the sample spans under 70,000 distinct CDR3 sequences, around 3% being singletons. What was sequenced was PBMCs. The origin of the receptors is a woman aged 50 to 60 with multiple sclerosis.

This clonotype came up many times. The junction departs from germline at one end; a sequencing error may be responsible. This chain uses TRBV4-2 with TRBJ2-5; D possibly corresponds to TRBD2 (6 bases). CDR3 size: 13 residues. Germline loops: CDR1 LGHNA, CDR2 YNFKEQ. The CDR3 nucleotides are TGTGCCAGCAGCCGGACTACCCAAGACACCCAGTACTTC. Its translation is CASSRTTQDTQYF.

In the case of this clonotype: This may be a read error, as it is one base from a much larger clone. The V call is TRBV10-2, the J call TRBJ2-5; perhaps TRBD2 as D (6 bases). CDR1 is WSHSY and CDR2 is SAAADI in the germline V gene. The CDR3 consists of 13 residues. The CDR3 reads CASSGLGGENQYF. In DNA, the CDR3 is TGCGCCAGCAGTGGACTAGGAGGCGAGAACCAGTACTTC.

This clonotype has ten or more counts. The chain has TRBV4-3 and TRBJ1-1; D gene unclear. The germline V gene has CDR1 LGHNA and CDR2 YSLEER. This CDR3 has 14 amino acids. Trimming cost V 0 bases and J 1 base, with 6 bases left between them. DNA of the CDR3: TGCGCCAGCAGCCAAGACGTCTGGAACACTGAAGCTTTCTTT. Residues: CASSQDVWNTEAFF.

This clonotype was observed many times. The chain has TRBV20-1 and TRBJ2-5, with 12 bases identical to TRBD2. Germline CDR1 and CDR2: DFQATT and SNEGSKA (reference sequence). Trimming at V came to 3 bases and at J to 4 bases, leaving 9 bases not matched to a gene. The CDR3 covers 16 residues. The CDR3 region has the DNA TGCAGTGCTAGTCCGACTAGCGGGAGAACTGTAGAGACCCAGTACTTC. This translates into CSASPTSGRTVETQYF.

This clonotype was observed many times. This chain uses TRBV20-1 with TRBJ1-5; D is unresolved. Trimming stripped 2 bases from V and 3 bases from J, with 5 bases between. Germline lookup yields CDR1 DFQATT and CDR2 SNEGSKA (reference sequence). The CDR3 loop spans 12 amino acids. DNA for the CDR3: TGCAGTGCTAGACAGGTCAATCAGCCCCAGCATTTT. The encoded protein is CSARQVNQPQHF.

V gene TRBV7-9 combines with J gene TRBJ1-2; perhaps TRBD1 as D (6 bases). V lost 3 bases and J lost 8, with 13 bases in between. The CDR3 contains 13 residues. The germline V gene has CDR1 SEHNR and CDR2 FQNEAQ (reference sequence). The CDR3 is CASSFQGSFGYTF. In nucleotides, the CDR3 is TGTGCCAGCAGCTTTCAGGGGTCGTTCGGCTACACCTTC.

This clonotype was seen at least ten times. V and J are TRBV7-2 and TRBJ2-3, with D possibly TRBD1 on 6 matching bases. V was clipped by 1 base and J by 5 bases, with 7 bases between them. Looked up from germline, CDR1 is SGHTA and CDR2 is FQGNSA. This CDR3 has 13 amino acids. The CDR3 protein is CASSLGDIDTQYF. CDR3 nucleotide sequence: TGTGCCAGCAGCTTAGGGGACATAGATACGCAGTATTTT.

This clonotype was detected ten times or more. The V call is TRBV10-3, the J call TRBJ1-1; no clear D gene. Germline values: CDR1 ENHRY, CDR2 SYGVKD. V lost 9 bases and J 1 base, leaving 12 bases between the germline ends. The CDR3 loop spans 13 amino acids. CDR3 loop: CAMKAERNTEAFF. The DNA for the CDR3 is TGTGCCATGAAGGCAGAGAGGAACACTGAAGCTTTCTTT.

This clonotype was recorded many times. The CDR3 loop is CASSLTKGVNTGELFF. Here the CDR3 DNA reads TGTGCCAGCAGCCTTACCAAGGGGGTCAACACCGGGGAGCTGTTTTTT. The chain couples TRBV3-1 to TRBJ2-2; TRBD1 is a possible D gene (6 bases). CDR3 length: 16 residues. Trimming took off 4 bases at V and 2 bases at J, with 14 bases between the two ends. CDR1 is LGHDT, CDR2 YNNKEL, per germline (reference sequence).

On this clonotype itself: A much bigger clone sits one base away, suggesting this may be a read error. The rearrangement joins TRBV12-3 or TRBV12-4 to TRBJ2-4; possibly TRBD1 or TRBD2 for D (6 bases each). The length of the CDR3 is 14 residues. Trimming removed 5 bases at V and 4 bases at J, with 12 bases between. CDR3 region: CASSPRGGKNIQYF. The CDR3 bases are TGTGCCAGCAGTCCTAGAGGGGGGAAAAACATTCAGTACTTC.

This clonotype showed up just a few times. CDR3 in amino acids: CASTMRANYGYTF. The CDR3 DNA reads TGTGCCAGCACTATGCGAGCTAACTATGGCTACACCTTC. The chain recombines TRBV6-6 with TRBJ1-2; D gene ambiguous. The CDR3 extends over 13 amino acids. V was cut by 7 bases and J by 0 bases, with 9 bases left in between. Germline loops: CDR1 MNHNY, CDR2 SVGAGI (reference sequence).

V and J are TRBV29-1 and TRBJ1-1; D unresolved. This CDR3 spans 15 amino acids. Trimming removed 0 bases from V and 5 bases from J, with 16 bases in between. Per germline, CDR1 SQVTM and CDR2 ANQGSEA. Here the CDR3 DNA reads TGCAGCGTTGAAGATAAAGGGAGCGCGTATACTGAAGCTTTCTTT. Translated, it gives CSVEDKGSAYTEAFF. Full variable domain (rest looked up from reference TRBV29-1 and TRBJ1-1): SAVISQKPSRDICQRGTSLTIQCQVDSQVTMMFWYRQQPGQSLTLIATANQGSEATYESGFVIDKFPISRPNLTFSTLTVSNMSPEDSSIYLCSVEDKGSAYTEAFFGQGTRLTVV.

Notes on this clonotype: A single base separates this from a much larger clone, so it may be a read error. The CDR3 does not end in the conserved phenylalanine or tryptophan, so this is likely a read error. The V gene is TRBV9, the J gene TRBJ2-5, with TRBD2 identical over 9 bases. The CDR3 loop spans 14 amino acids. V shed 3 bases, J shed 3 bases, and the junction held 3 bases outside the gene matches. The germline gives CDR1 SGDLS, CDR2 YYNGEE. CDR3 nucleotides: TGTGCCAGCAGCGGTAGCGGGAGCAAAGAGACCCAGTACATC. The encoded protein is CASSGSGSKETQYI.

This clonotype was detected many times. The rearrangement joins TRBV28 to TRBJ2-5, with D unresolved. Germline assignment: CDR1 MDHEN and CDR2 SYDVKM. The CDR3 consists of 14 residues. V was shortened by 4 bases and J by 1 base, with 10 bases between the two germline ends. The CDR3 reads CASSWGGSQETQYF. As DNA, the CDR3 is TGTGCCAGCAGTTGGGGTGGGTCCCAAGAGACCCAGTACTTC.

This clonotype was detected ten times or more. The chain couples TRBV20-1 to TRBJ2-1, with 10 bases identical to TRBD1. Germline V gene data show CDR1 as DFQATT and CDR2 as SNEGSKA (reference sequence). The CDR3 sequence is 16 residues long. V shed 3 bases and J 8 bases; nucleotides not matched to a gene: 13. The CDR3 loop is CSASASGTGARHEQFF. The CDR3, as DNA: TGCAGTGCTAGTGCTTCCGGGACAGGGGCGCGTCATGAGCAGTTCTTC.

The J gene is TRBJ2-1, the V gene TRBV20-1, with 8 bases lining up with TRBD2. The germline CDR1 and CDR2 sequences are DFQATT and SNEGSKA (reference sequence). The CDR3 spans 13 residues. The V gene end was trimmed by 7 bases and the J gene end by 6 bases; junction bases not matched to a gene: 8. CDR3 nucleotide sequence: TGCAGTGGAGGCCTAGCGGGCATCAATGAGCAGTTCTTC. This gives the protein CSGGLAGINEQFF.

This clonotype appeared many times. J is TRBJ2-3 and V is TRBV20-1; possibly TRBD2 for D (6 bases). The V gene's germline CDR1 is DFQATT and CDR2 SNEGSKA (reference sequence). V was clipped by 5 bases and J by 2 bases, with 14 bases between them. The CDR3 runs 14 residues. This CDR3 is CSAPGLLYTDTQYF. CDR3 coding DNA: TGCAGTGCTCCGGGACTCCTGTACACAGATACGCAGTATTTT.

This clonotype was seen ten or more times. The rearrangement joins TRBV7-9 to TRBJ2-1; 11 nucleotides match TRBD2. CDR1 is SEHNR, CDR2 FQNEAQ, per germline (reference sequence). The CDR3 loop spans 16 amino acids. J gave up 12 bases and V 4 bases, and 14 bases lay outside the gene matches. CDR3 in DNA: TGTGCCAGCAGCTACACCGGGACTAGCGGTGACAGGGTGCAGTTCTTC. This sequence encodes CASSYTGTSGDRVQFF.

Many counts were recorded for this clonotype. The J gene is TRBJ2-7, the V gene TRBV20-1, with 10 bases matching TRBD2. The V gene's germline CDR1 is DFQATT and CDR2 SNEGSKA (reference sequence). V gave up 4 bases and J gave up 5 bases; unmatched junction bases: 11. The CDR3 has 15 residues. The CDR3 region has the DNA TGCAGTGCTACGGGACTAGCGCTAACTAAGGACGAGCAGTACTTC. Its translation: CSATGLALTKDEQYF.

This clonotype was observed at least ten times. The chain links TRBV12-3 or TRBV12-4 to TRBJ2-1; 7 bases fit TRBD2. There are 12 residues in the CDR3. Germline trimming cut 5 bases from V and 9 bases from J; bases unmatched to any gene: 4. The CDR3 sequence: CASSPIAGEQFF. The DNA of the CDR3 is TGTGCCAGCAGTCCCATAGCGGGTGAGCAGTTCTTC.

The table lists this clonotype with many counts. The chain employs TRBV20-1 and TRBJ2-1; D is ambiguous. This CDR3 is 16 amino acids long. Trimming stripped 0 bases from V and 0 bases from J, with 12 bases between. In germline, CDR1 is DFQATT, CDR2 SNEGSKA (reference sequence). As DNA, the CDR3 is TGCAGTGCTAGAGAGACCCTCCCCGGCTCCTACAATGAGCAGTTCTTC. As protein: CSARETLPGSYNEQFF.

This clonotype was recorded at least ten times. V is TRBV13 and J is TRBJ2-1; possibly TRBD1 for D (6 bases). The CDR3 has 15 residues. Germline V gene data show CDR1 as PRHDT and CDR2 as FYEKMQ (reference sequence). V was cut by 0 bases and J by 5 bases, with 11 bases left in between. For the CDR3, the DNA is TGTGCCAGCAGCTTAGGGGACAGAGTCCACAATGAGCAGTTCTTC. It is translated as CASSLGDRVHNEQFF.

This clonotype was counted many times. This chain joins TRBV10-2 and TRBJ1-6; 8 bases map to TRBD1. The germline gives CDR1 WSHSY, CDR2 SAAADI. V lost 2 bases to trimming and J lost 9 bases; unmatched junction nucleotides: 6. There are 15 residues in the CDR3. The CDR3 DNA follows: TGCGCCAGCAGTGAGGTGGGACAGGCAAGTTCACCCCTCCACTTT. Amino acid sequence: CASSEVGQASSPLHF.

Many counts were recorded for this clonotype. The chain has TRBV20-1 and TRBJ2-3, with TRBD2 matching 10 bases. Germline V CDR1 and CDR2: DFQATT, SNEGSKA (reference sequence). This CDR3 has 16 amino acids. The V and J ends lost 3 bases and 3 bases, in that order; junction bases with no gene match: 9. The CDR3 DNA reads TGCAGTGCTAGTCGGCTAGCGGGGGCAACTACAGATACGCAGTATTTT. It yields the protein CSASRLAGATTDTQYF.